This TCR beta chain is from a study of molecular identifiers for immune sequencing clone quantification. This clonotype was counted many times. Per the germline V gene, CDR1 is SGHTA and CDR2 is FQGNSA. Trimming left V 1 base short and J 4 bases short, with 21 bases between. The CDR3 totals 18 residues. MiXCR was run by TCRdb on the PCR reads, yielding one entry per CDR3 protein. The table includes roughly 320,000 distinct CDR3 sequences, about a fifth detected once. The CD8+CD4-CCR7+CD45RA+ phenotype defined the sorted naive CD8 T cells. The rearrangement links TRBV7-2 to TRBJ2-3; possible D gene TRBD1, 6 bases. This receptor was identified in a human donor in good health. Some libraries in this study had Jurkat cell RNA spiked in. Specimen: naive CD8+ T cells from blood, with Jurkat cell RNA spiked in. As for subset: FACS-sorted CD8+CD4-CCR7+CD45RA+ naive T cells. CDR3 residues: CASSLVPLGGAPADTQYF. The CDR3 DNA reads as TGTGCCAGCAGCTTAGTCCCCCTAGGGGGAGCGCCCGCAGATACGCAGTATTTT.